The subject of this entry is one T cell receptor (beta chain). Its target is unknown. The data were taken from a study of T cells in Graves' hyperthyroidism and ophthalmopathy. Findings and caveats of the study: In validation, the model predicted ophthalmopathy. These predictions came a median approximately six months before onset.

With a duration under 2 months, the hyperthyroidism was newly diagnosed in patients aged 18 to 65. RNA transcripts gave rise to amplified TCR beta CDR3 regions. A first-round RT-PCR of the TCR CDR3 used the HTBI primer set. TCRdb itself ran the multiplex PCR reads through MiXCR, one entry per CDR3 protein. The sample yields 600,000 or so distinct CDR3 sequences, roughly 16% seen once. Sequences were obtained from blood. The sequence derives from a woman in her twenties or thirties with Graves' hyperthyroidism.

The CDR3 DNA reads as TGTGCCAGCACAGGGGGTGGTGCGACAGATACGCAGTATTTT. Translating it yields CASTGGGATDTQYF. The chain combines TRBV19 with TRBJ2-3; 8 positions agree with TRBD1. This CDR3 is 14 amino acids long. J lost 3 bases, V lost 9 bases, and 8 bases had no gene match. Germline V gives CDR1 LNHDA, CDR2 SQIVND (reference sequence).